This T cell receptor beta chain was identified in a study of blood T cell repertoires in COVID-19. For the study at large: The study drew acute and convalescent COVID-19 samples from the United States, Italy and Spain. The cDNA or gDNA used as material had been derived from T cells, B-cell-depleted T cells, or PBMCs.

Authors' methods: Nucleated cell counts were estimated from reference gene primer amplification. Some clones are missing from TCRdb's copy, which holds only in-frame ones; the method was immunoSEQ multiplex PCR. V, J and clone size are taken as reported in that table, and D and trimming were inferred from the DNA itself. The table shows around 200,000 clones, with about nine tenths occurring only once. Unmatched junction bases numbered 4, after V lost 6 bases and J lost 5 bases. Looked up from germline, CDR1 is SNHLY and CDR2 is FYNNEI. This CDR3 comprises 15 residues. The clonotype originates from a young man with acute or convalescent COVID-19. This chain uses TRBV2 with TRBJ2-4, with 13 bases identical to TRBD2. The material sequenced was peripheral blood. The CDR3 sequence is CASSGGTSGENIQYF. DNA of the CDR3: TGTGCCAGCAGCGGTGGGACTAGCGGGGAAAACATTCAGTACTTC.